This T cell receptor beta chain was found in a study of T-cell reconstitution after alpha-beta-depleted transplantation in children. As regards this clonotype: Antigen specificity is unknown.

Construction of the TCRbeta library involved unique molecular identifiers. Each CDR3 protein gets one entry after TCRdb re-called the PCR reads with MiXCR. Of 500,000 to 650,000 distinct CDR3 sequences in the sample, over 9.5% were seen once. The V gene's germline CDR1 is SEHNR and CDR2 FQNEAQ (reference sequence). The CDR3 runs 15 residues. V gave up 4 bases and J gave up 1 base, with 13 bases separating them. Study-wide points: Surviving recipient T cells and intrathymic progenitors accounted for some patients' high TCRbeta diversity at day 60.

The chain couples TRBV7-9 to TRBJ1-1, with D hard to call. The material was PBMCs, mostly from graft donor cells, obtained 180 days after TCRalphabeta/CD19-depleted stem cell transplant. The source of this sequence is a female patient aged 2-15 years who had a stem cell transplant for aplastic anemia, so the T cells may come from the graft donor. CDR3 DNA: TGTGCCAGCAGCTGGCCGTCCAGTAAGAACACTGAAGCTTTCTTT. This sequence encodes CASSWPSSKNTEAFF.